These T cell receptor beta chains were read from a single sample in a study of identical twins. TCRdb reanalysed the 5' RACE reads using MiXCR and keeps one entry per CDR3 protein. The sample yields 500,000 to 700,000 distinct CDR3 sequences, under 8.5% seen once. This same sample was also taken into another study, of yellow fever vaccine responses in identical twins.

Sequencing was carried out using PBMCs. The receptors come from a woman between 18 and 29 years old in good health. Both conserved end residues are part of each CDR3. A D gene is named only where the DNA matches it firmly. Size is omitted from some rows. Given values are once, few, many or a class for expanded clones.

j_call v_call d_call clone_size cdr3_aa cdr3_nt
TRBJ2-7 TRBV15 TRBD2 . CATSRVRTSGSMHEQYF TGTGCCACCAGCAGAGTTCGGACTAGCGGGAGCATGCACGAGCAGTACTTC
TRBJ2-2 TRBV5-1 TRBD2 few CASSKLAGVPNTGELFF TGCGCCAGCAGCAAACTAGCGGGAGTCCCGAACACCGGGGAGCTGTTTTTT
TRBJ1-6 TRBV11-2 . . CASSLEFGSSYNSPLHF TGTGCCAGCAGCTTAGAGTTTGGGAGCTCCTATAATTCACCCCTCCACTTT
TRBJ1-5 TRBV19 . . CASIATPNSNQPQHF TGTGCCAGTATAGCCACGCCGAATAGCAATCAGCCCCAGCATTTT
TRBJ2-3 TRBV29-1 TRBD2 few CSVMREGRDTQYF TGCAGCGTTATGCGGGAGGGTCGAGATACGCAGTATTTT
TRBJ2-1 TRBV5-1 . . CASSTDLSSYNEQFF TGCGCCAGCAGCACGGACTTGAGCTCCTACAATGAGCAGTTCTTC
TRBJ1-2 TRBV18 . few CASSHPNYGYTF TGTGCCAGCTCTCACCCTAACTATGGCTACACCTTC
TRBJ2-3 TRBV19 . few CASSDVAAQSTDTQYF TGTGCCAGTAGTGATGTAGCGGCCCAAAGCACAGATACGCAGTATTTT
TRBJ2-1 TRBV5-1 TRBD2 few CASSADYSGMSYNEQFF TGCGCCAGCAGCGCCGACTATAGCGGGATGTCCTACAATGAGCAGTTCTTC
TRBJ2-5 TRBV2 . . CASSDEGSAQQETQYF TGTGCCAGCAGTGATGAGGGGAGCGCCCAACAAGAGACCCAGTACTTC
TRBJ2-3 TRBV11-2 TRBD2 few CASSLGPGLATDTQYF TGTGCCAGCAGCTTAGGCCCGGGACTAGCGACAGATACGCAGTATTTT
TRBJ2-7 TRBV20-1 TRBD2 few CSAIRGQGTSGGSYEQYF TGCAGTGCTATCCGGGGACAGGGGACTAGCGGGGGCTCCTACGAGCAGTACTTC
TRBJ2-7 TRBV5-5 . . CASNFEARVQQQYF TGTGCCAGCAACTTTGAGGCCCGGGTTCAACAGCAGTACTTC
TRBJ2-6 TRBV7-8 . . CASSPARANVLTF TGTGCCAGCAGCCCTGCGCGGGCCAACGTCCTGACTTTC
TRBJ2-3 TRBV2 TRBD1 many CASSPQGRLYTDTQYF TGTGCCAGCAGTCCACAGGGGCGACTTTACACAGATACGCAGTATTTT
TRBJ2-1 TRBV10-3 . . CAISDGKGDYNEQFF TGTGCCATCAGTGATGGGAAGGGGGACTACAATGAGCAGTTCTTC
TRBJ2-1 TRBV20-1 TRBD1 few CSAHHSTRGPYNEQFF TGCAGTGCCCATCACTCAACTAGGGGGCCCTACAATGAGCAGTTCTTC
TRBJ2-5 TRBV4-1 TRBD2 . CASSQDGGLAGVRWQETQYF TGCGCCAGCAGCCAAGATGGAGGACTAGCGGGAGTCCGTTGGCAAGAGACCCAGTACTTC
TRBJ2-7 TRBV27 TRBD2 . CASSLRLADEQYF TGTGCCAGCAGTTTACGACTAGCGGACGAGCAGTACTTC
TRBJ2-7 TRBV5-5 . . CAIGTGLRYEQYF TGTGCCATCGGCACCGGGCTTCGCTACGAGCAGTACTTC
TRBJ2-1 TRBV3-1 . . CASSQEGSPSSTAEQFF TGTGCCAGCAGCCAAGAGGGGAGTCCCAGCTCCACTGCAGAGCAGTTCTTC
TRBJ1-1 TRBV4-2 . . CASSQEPTGGGGFF TGTGCCAGCAGCCAAGAGCCGACGGGGGGAGGGGGTTTCTTT
TRBJ2-7 TRBV5-1 TRBD2 few CASRLTGLAGYEQYF TGCGCCAGCCGCCTCACGGGACTAGCGGGCTACGAGCAGTACTTC
TRBJ2-5 TRBV11-2 . few CASSFPDRYRDNQETQYF TGTGCCAGCAGCTTCCCTGACCGATACCGGGACAACCAAGAGACCCAGTACTTC
TRBJ1-5 TRBV19 . . CASSISPVQPQHF TGTGCCAGTAGTATAAGCCCGGTTCAGCCCCAGCATTTT
TRBJ2-1 TRBV7-2 . . CASSIDGTLAYNEQFF TGTGCCAGCAGCATCGACGGGACGTTGGCCTACAATGAGCAGTTCTTC
TRBJ2-1 TRBV6-1 TRBD1 few CASSPAGTGRGLSYNEQFF TGTGCCAGCAGCCCCGCCGGGACAGGAAGGGGCCTCTCCTACAATGAGCAGTTCTTC
TRBJ1-4 TRBV5-1 TRBD1 few CASSSQGEEEKLFF TGCGCCAGCAGCTCACAGGGGGAGGAGGAAAAACTGTTTTTT
TRBJ2-1 TRBV11-1 TRBD2 few CASSSFGLLGTSGIHEQFF TGTGCCAGCAGCTCGTTCGGCCTTCTCGGGACTAGCGGGATTCATGAGCAGTTCTTC
TRBJ1-2 TRBV11-2 TRBD1 . CASSLGQGTGYTF TGTGCCAGCAGCTTAGGACAGGGGACGGGCTACACCTTC
TRBJ1-4 TRBV3-1 . many CASSFGGYNEKLFF TGTGCCAGCAGCTTCGGGGGATATAATGAAAAACTGTTTTTT
TRBJ2-1 TRBV9 TRBD2 . CASNGLAGGSGPNEQFF TGTGCCAGTAACGGACTAGCGGGAGGATCGGGCCCTAATGAGCAGTTCTTC
TRBJ1-1 TRBV12-3/TRBV12-4 . few CASSIGGMNTEAFF TGTGCCAGCAGTATCGGGGGAATGAACACTGAAGCTTTCTTT
TRBJ2-2 TRBV27 TRBD2 . CASSPVAGGTGELFF TGTGCCAGCAGTCCCGTGGCGGGAGGCACGGGGGAGCTGTTTTTT
TRBJ1-1 TRBV5-1 . many CASSPSATGNTEAFF TGCGCCAGCAGCCCCTCGGCCACAGGGAACACTGAAGCTTTCTTT
TRBJ2-5 TRBV29-1 TRBD2 many CSVGKTSGGSGETQYF TGCAGCGTTGGGAAGACTAGCGGGGGGAGCGGAGAGACCCAGTACTTC
TRBJ2-5 TRBV3-1 TRBD2 . CASSRTGLAGAETQYF TGTGCCAGCAGCCGAACAGGACTAGCGGGAGCAGAGACCCAGTACTTC
TRBJ2-2 TRBV3-1 . many CASSHPSGTGELFF TGTGCCAGCAGCCACCCCAGCGGCACCGGGGAGCTGTTTTTT
TRBJ2-2 TRBV6-5 TRBD1 few CATTGVAGELFF TGTGCCACTACAGGGGTGGCCGGGGAGCTGTTTTTT
TRBJ1-2 TRBV9 TRBD1 few CASNRQGIAGYTF TGTGCCAGCAACCGACAGGGAATCGCTGGCTACACCTTC
TRBJ2-5 TRBV20-1 . few CSAPDRETQYF TGCAGTGCTCCCGATCGAGAGACCCAGTACTTC
TRBJ1-5 TRBV4-1 . . CASSQENRSNQPQHF TGCGCCAGCAGCCAAGAAAACCGAAGTAATCAGCCCCAGCATTTT
TRBJ2-5 TRBV20-1 . . CSASSAQAETQYF TGCAGTGCTAGCTCAGCCCAGGCAGAGACCCAGTACTTC
TRBJ2-1 TRBV20-1 TRBD1 many CSARVSGTGLSYNEQFF TGCAGTGCTAGAGTTTCCGGGACAGGGCTGTCCTACAATGAGCAGTTCTTC
TRBJ1-1 TRBV20-1 . . CSARDPRKTEAFF TGCAGTGCTAGAGATCCTCGGAAGACTGAAGCTTTCTTT
TRBJ2-1 TRBV5-1 . many CASSALGLVDEQFF TGCGCCAGCAGCGCCCTAGGACTGGTGGATGAGCAGTTCTTC
TRBJ2-7 TRBV7-2 TRBD2 few CASSLFAGGGPRDEQYF TGTGCCAGCAGCTTATTTGCGGGAGGAGGCCCAAGGGACGAGCAGTACTTC
TRBJ2-5 TRBV5-1 . many CASSLNTWETQYF TGCGCCAGCAGCCTCAACACCTGGGAGACCCAGTACTTC
TRBJ1-1 TRBV28 . few CASSPPPPTGNTEAFF TGTGCCAGCAGTCCCCCTCCCCCGACAGGGAACACTGAAGCTTTCTTT
TRBJ2-5 TRBV7-6 . few CASSLGGGAEETQYF TGTGCCAGCAGCTTAGGAGGGGGAGCGGAGGAGACCCAGTACTTC
TRBJ1-3 TRBV28 . many CASSLNPPGYSGNTIYF TGTGCCAGCAGTTTAAATCCGCCGGGCTACTCTGGAAACACCATATATTTT
TRBJ2-1 TRBV11-1 . . CASTQALNTGDFYNEQFF TGTGCCAGCACCCAGGCCCTAAATACAGGGGACTTTTACAATGAGCAGTTCTTC
TRBJ2-3 TRBV7-8 TRBD2 many CASSFPFVGGEKDTQYF TGTGCCAGCAGCTTCCCTTTTGTCGGGGGGGAAAAAGATACGCAGTATTTT
TRBJ1-1 TRBV5-4 TRBD1 . CASSLPFRDRRTMMNTEAFF TGTGCCAGCAGCTTACCCTTCCGGGACAGGAGAACTATGATGAACACTGAAGCTTTCTTT